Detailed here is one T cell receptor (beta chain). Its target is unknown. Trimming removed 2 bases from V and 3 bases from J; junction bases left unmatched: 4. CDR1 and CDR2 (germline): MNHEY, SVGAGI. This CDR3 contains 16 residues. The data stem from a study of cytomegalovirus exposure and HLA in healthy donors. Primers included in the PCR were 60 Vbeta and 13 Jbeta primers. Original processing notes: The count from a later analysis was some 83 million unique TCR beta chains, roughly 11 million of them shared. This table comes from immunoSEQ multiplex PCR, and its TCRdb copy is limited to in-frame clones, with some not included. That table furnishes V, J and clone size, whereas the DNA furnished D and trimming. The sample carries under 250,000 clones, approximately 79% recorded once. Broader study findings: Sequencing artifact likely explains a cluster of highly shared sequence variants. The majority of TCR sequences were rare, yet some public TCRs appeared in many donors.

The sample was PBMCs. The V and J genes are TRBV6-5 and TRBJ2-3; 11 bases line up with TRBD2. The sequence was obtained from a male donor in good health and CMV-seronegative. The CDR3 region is CASSYVAGGPTDTQYF. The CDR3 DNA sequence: TGTGCCAGCAGTTACGTAGCGGGGGGGCCAACAGATACGCAGTATTTT.